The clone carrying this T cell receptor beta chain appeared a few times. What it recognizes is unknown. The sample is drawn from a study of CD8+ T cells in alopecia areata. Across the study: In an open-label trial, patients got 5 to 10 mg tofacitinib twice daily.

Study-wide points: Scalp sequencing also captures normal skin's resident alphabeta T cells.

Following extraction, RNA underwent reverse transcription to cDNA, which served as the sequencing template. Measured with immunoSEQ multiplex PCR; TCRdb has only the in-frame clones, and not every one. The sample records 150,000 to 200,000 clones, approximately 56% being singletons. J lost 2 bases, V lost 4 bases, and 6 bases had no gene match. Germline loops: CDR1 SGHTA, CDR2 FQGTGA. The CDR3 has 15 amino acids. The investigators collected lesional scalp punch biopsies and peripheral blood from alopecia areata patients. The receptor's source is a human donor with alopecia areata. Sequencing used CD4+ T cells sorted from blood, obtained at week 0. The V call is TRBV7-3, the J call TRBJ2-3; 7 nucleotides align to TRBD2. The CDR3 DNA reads TGTGCCAGCAGCTCTAGCGGCTCTGCCACAGATACGCAGTATTTT. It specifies CASSSSGSATDTQYF.